This T cell receptor (beta chain) was found in a study of Ad26.COV2.S vaccination and SARS-CoV-2 variants. Study background: The COV1001 Ad26.COV2.S trial arm included the donor. Intramuscular Ad26.COV2.S at 5x10^10 or 1x10^11 viral particles.

Treatment defined: around 19 received Ad26.COV2.S at low or high dose, single or two shots; about 5 received placebo; per-sample allocation not given. Sampling was done on day 63 after the first vaccine or placebo injection. Germline assignment: CDR1 LNHDA and CDR2 SQIVND (reference sequence). Losses at the gene ends were 9 bases for V and 6 bases for J; bases not matched to a gene: 17. This CDR3 is 17 amino acids long. Assay used: immunoSEQ multiplex PCR; TCRdb lists only in-frame clones, some missing. The data hold over 400,000 clones, with 92% observed a single time. The origin of this receptor is a person aged 18-60 years who received the Ad26.COV2.S COVID-19 vaccine or a placebo. The rearrangement uses TRBV19 and TRBJ2-7, with 13 bases aligning to TRBD2. This specimen was peripheral blood, taken in a trial of Ad26.COV2.S vaccine versus placebo. As DNA, the CDR3 is TGTGCCAGCAGAGGACTAGCGGGGGCAGGTATGACGGTCGAGCAGTACTTC. It encodes CASRGLAGAGMTVEQYF.